This T cell receptor beta chain was observed in a study of blood T cell repertoires in COVID-19. Overall study: The United States, Italy and Spain were the sources of the acute and convalescent COVID-19 samples. From T cells, B-cell-depleted T cells, or PBMCs came the material, which was cDNA or gDNA.

The CDR3 runs 14 residues. Germline lookup yields CDR1 LGHDT and CDR2 YNNKEL (reference sequence). V lost 1 base to trimming and J lost 2 bases, with 8 bases between them. Original handling: The assay estimated nucleated cells by amplifying reference gene primers. The data were produced by immunoSEQ multiplex PCR, yet TCRdb's version contains in-frame clones alone and is incomplete. V and J calls plus clone size are reproduced from that table; the DNA served to infer D and trimming. The sample consists of about 150,000 clones, 75% to 85% of them appearing once. This TCR came from a woman aged 50 to 60 with acute or convalescent COVID-19. The sample consisted of peripheral blood. This chain uses TRBV3-1 (or the pseudogene TRBV3-2) with TRBJ1-2; weak D call: TRBD1 (6 bases). CDR3 protein: CASSQGGGNYGYTF. The CDR3 nucleotides are TGTGCCAGCAGCCAAGGTGGGGGCAACTATGGCTACACCTTC.